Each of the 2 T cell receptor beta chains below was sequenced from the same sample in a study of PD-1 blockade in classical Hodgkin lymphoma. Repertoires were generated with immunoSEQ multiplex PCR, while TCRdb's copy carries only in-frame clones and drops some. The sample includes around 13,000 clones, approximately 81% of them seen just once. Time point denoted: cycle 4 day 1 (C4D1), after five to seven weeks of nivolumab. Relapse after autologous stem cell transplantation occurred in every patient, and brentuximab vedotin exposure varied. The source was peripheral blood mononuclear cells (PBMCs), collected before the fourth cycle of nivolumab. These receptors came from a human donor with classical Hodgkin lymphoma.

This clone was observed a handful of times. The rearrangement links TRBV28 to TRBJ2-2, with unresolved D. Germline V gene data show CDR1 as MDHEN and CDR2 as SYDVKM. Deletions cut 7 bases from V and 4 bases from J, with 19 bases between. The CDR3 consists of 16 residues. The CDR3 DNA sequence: TGTGCCAGCACCTTATCCAGCCCTTATAGCACCGGGGAGCTGTTTTTT. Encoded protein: CASTLSSPYSTGELFF.

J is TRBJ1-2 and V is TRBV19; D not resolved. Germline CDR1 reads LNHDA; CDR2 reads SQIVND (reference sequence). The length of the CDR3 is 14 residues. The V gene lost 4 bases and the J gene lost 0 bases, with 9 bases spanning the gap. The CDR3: CASSSTAANYGYTF. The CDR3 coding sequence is TGTGCCAGTAGTAGCACGGCCGCTAACTATGGCTACACCTTC.